These T cell receptor beta chains were read from a single sample in a study of vaccination and CD4 T cells after COVID-19. These receptors' antigens are unknown. TCRdb ran MiXCR on the PCR reads and lists one entry per CDR3 protein. Of 15,000 to 20,000 distinct CDR3 sequences in the sample, about 50% are singletons; the top ten hold 6% to 7.5%. The specimen was CD4+ T cells from blood, cultured in vitro. All receptors derive from a human donor who had recovered from COVID-19. Both conserved end residues are part of each CDR3. The order of the fields is J gene, CDR3 length, clone size, V gene, D gene, CDR3 protein, CDR3 DNA. A D gene is named only where the DNA matches it firmly. The size entry is marked missing in some rows and otherwise reads once, few, many or a size class.

j_call: TRBJ2-7; cdr3_length: 14; clone_size: NA; v_call: TRBV20-1; d_call: NA; cdr3_aa: CSASRAGLSYEQYF; cdr3_nt: TGCAGTGCTAGTAGGGCGGGATTATCTTACGAGCAGTACTTC
j_call: TRBJ1-4; cdr3_length: 15; clone_size: NA; v_call: TRBV15; d_call: NA; cdr3_aa: CATSERTGGNEKLFF; cdr3_nt: TGTGCCACCAGCGAAAGGACTGGAGGGAATGAAAAACTGTTTTTT
j_call: TRBJ1-6; cdr3_length: 13; clone_size: NA; v_call: TRBV15; d_call: NA; cdr3_aa: CATSRDGNSPLHF; cdr3_nt: TGTGCCACCAGCAGAGATGGCAATTCACCCCTCCACTTT
j_call: TRBJ2-5; cdr3_length: 12; clone_size: NA; v_call: TRBV12-3/TRBV12-4; d_call: NA; cdr3_aa: CASSLYVAAQYF; cdr3_nt: TGTGCCAGCAGTTTATACGTCGCGGCCCAGTACTTC
j_call: TRBJ1-2; cdr3_length: 18; clone_size: NA; v_call: TRBV21-1; d_call: NA; cdr3_aa: CASSKGETGGTGNYGYTF; cdr3_nt: TGTGCCAGCAGCAAAGGGGAGACAGGGGGCACAGGCAACTATGGCTACACCTTC
j_call: TRBJ2-3; cdr3_length: 14; clone_size: NA; v_call: TRBV7-2; d_call: NA; cdr3_aa: CASSLAGPADTQYF; cdr3_nt: TGTGCCAGCAGCTTGGCTGGCCCGGCAGATACGCAGTATTTT
j_call: TRBJ2-3; cdr3_length: 15; clone_size: few; v_call: TRBV7-9; d_call: TRBD2; cdr3_aa: CASSLLGVAGNTQYF; cdr3_nt: TGTGCCAGCAGCTTACTCGGGGTAGCGGGGAACACGCAGTATTTT
j_call: TRBJ2-5; cdr3_length: 12; clone_size: NA; v_call: TRBV7-2; d_call: NA; cdr3_aa: CASSFGDQTQYF; cdr3_nt: TGTGCCAGCAGCTTCGGGGATCAGACCCAGTACTTC
j_call: TRBJ2-5; cdr3_length: 14; clone_size: NA; v_call: TRBV6-1; d_call: NA; cdr3_aa: CASRPGVFGETQYF; cdr3_nt: TGTGCCAGCAGGCCAGGGGTTTTTGGGGAGACCCAGTACTTC
j_call: TRBJ2-1; cdr3_length: 15; clone_size: NA; v_call: TRBV28; d_call: TRBD2; cdr3_aa: CASLGLAGGPNEQFF; cdr3_nt: TGTGCCAGCCTGGGACTAGCGGGGGGACCCAATGAGCAGTTCTTC
j_call: TRBJ1-5; cdr3_length: 13; clone_size: few; v_call: TRBV19; d_call: NA; cdr3_aa: CASSPPYNQPQHF; cdr3_nt: TGTGCCAGTAGTCCCCCATACAATCAGCCCCAGCATTTT
j_call: TRBJ2-7; cdr3_length: 15; clone_size: NA; v_call: TRBV5-1; d_call: TRBD2; cdr3_aa: CASSLTSGLSYEQYF; cdr3_nt: TGCGCCAGCAGCCTGACTAGCGGGCTCTCCTACGAGCAGTACTTC
j_call: TRBJ2-6; cdr3_length: 20; clone_size: NA; v_call: TRBV24-1; d_call: TRBD1; cdr3_aa: CATSDPSHGQGGSGANVLTF; cdr3_nt: TGTGCCACCAGTGACCCTAGCCACGGACAGGGAGGATCTGGGGCCAACGTCCTGACTTTC
j_call: TRBJ2-1; cdr3_length: 15; clone_size: NA; v_call: TRBV5-3; d_call: NA; cdr3_aa: CASSFGYRGNNEQFF; cdr3_nt: TGTGCCAGCAGCTTCGGCTACAGAGGAAACAATGAGCAGTTCTTC
j_call: TRBJ1-1; cdr3_length: 11; clone_size: few; v_call: TRBV20-1; d_call: NA; cdr3_aa: CSAEGNTEAFF; cdr3_nt: TGCAGTGCAGAGGGGAACACTGAAGCTTTCTTT
j_call: TRBJ1-1; cdr3_length: 14; clone_size: NA; v_call: TRBV9; d_call: NA; cdr3_aa: CASSSDQGFTEAFF; cdr3_nt: TGTGCCAGCAGCTCCGACCAGGGCTTCACTGAAGCTTTCTTT
j_call: TRBJ1-1; cdr3_length: 13; clone_size: few; v_call: TRBV6-5; d_call: TRBD1; cdr3_aa: CASRYRGRTEAFF; cdr3_nt: TGTGCCAGCAGGTACAGGGGGAGAACTGAAGCTTTCTTT
j_call: TRBJ2-3; cdr3_length: 14; clone_size: NA; v_call: TRBV20-1; d_call: NA; cdr3_aa: CSARNPSRGDTQYF; cdr3_nt: TGCAGTGCTAGAAACCCGAGTCGGGGAGATACGCAGTATTTT
j_call: TRBJ2-3; cdr3_length: 14; clone_size: NA; v_call: TRBV20-1; d_call: NA; cdr3_aa: CSAGGLHSTDTQYF; cdr3_nt: TGCAGTGCTGGGGGCCTGCATTCCACAGATACGCAGTATTTT
j_call: TRBJ2-3; cdr3_length: 15; clone_size: NA; v_call: TRBV6-1; d_call: NA; cdr3_aa: CASSRSGDWADTQYF; cdr3_nt: TGTGCCAGCAGTCGGTCGGGGGATTGGGCAGATACGCAGTATTTT
j_call: TRBJ2-3; cdr3_length: 15; clone_size: NA; v_call: TRBV19; d_call: NA; cdr3_aa: CASSQGGGGTDTQYF; cdr3_nt: TGTGCCAGTAGTCAAGGTGGAGGGGGGACAGATACGCAGTATTTT
j_call: TRBJ1-6; cdr3_length: 14; clone_size: medium-sized; v_call: TRBV7-3; d_call: NA; cdr3_aa: CASSLRGGGSPLHF; cdr3_nt: TGTGCCAGCAGCTTAAGAGGGGGAGGTTCACCCCTCCACTTT
j_call: TRBJ2-7; cdr3_length: 13; clone_size: few; v_call: TRBV10-3; d_call: NA; cdr3_aa: CAIREFGIYEQYF; cdr3_nt: TGTGCCATCAGGGAGTTCGGTATTTACGAGCAGTACTTC
j_call: TRBJ1-6; cdr3_length: 16; clone_size: NA; v_call: TRBV2; d_call: TRBD1; cdr3_aa: CASSADRAQSGSPLHF; cdr3_nt: TGTGCCAGCAGTGCGGACAGGGCCCAATCCGGTTCACCCCTCCACTTT
j_call: TRBJ1-1; cdr3_length: 13; clone_size: NA; v_call: TRBV7-7; d_call: NA; cdr3_aa: CASSPVTGTEAFF; cdr3_nt: TGTGCTAGCAGCCCTGTTACTGGGACTGAAGCTTTCTTT
j_call: TRBJ2-3; cdr3_length: 14; clone_size: few; v_call: TRBV7-6; d_call: NA; cdr3_aa: CASSLLGDTDTQYF; cdr3_nt: TGTGCCAGCAGCTTATTAGGGGACACAGATACGCAGTATTTT
j_call: TRBJ1-5; cdr3_length: 14; clone_size: NA; v_call: TRBV20-1; d_call: TRBD1; cdr3_aa: CSASRTGEYQPQHF; cdr3_nt: TGCAGTGCTAGTAGGACAGGGGAGTATCAGCCCCAGCATTTT
j_call: TRBJ2-5; cdr3_length: 14; clone_size: NA; v_call: TRBV20-1; d_call: TRBD2; cdr3_aa: CSVPGLAGKETQYF; cdr3_nt: TGCAGTGTTCCGGGACTAGCGGGAAAAGAGACCCAGTACTTC
j_call: TRBJ2-1; cdr3_length: 15; clone_size: NA; v_call: TRBV7-2; d_call: TRBD1; cdr3_aa: CASSLGQGAYNEQFF; cdr3_nt: TGTGCCAGCAGCCTAGGACAGGGCGCCTACAATGAGCAGTTCTTC
j_call: TRBJ1-2; cdr3_length: 13; clone_size: once; v_call: TRBV5-4; d_call: NA; cdr3_aa: CASSAPSSYGYTF; cdr3_nt: TGTGCCAGCAGCGCTCCCTCATCCTATGGCTACACCTTC
j_call: TRBJ2-4; cdr3_length: 16; clone_size: NA; v_call: TRBV5-4; d_call: NA; cdr3_aa: CASSLDLASAKNIQYF; cdr3_nt: TGTGCCAGCAGCTTGGATTTGGCCTCGGCCAAAAACATTCAGTACTTC
j_call: TRBJ1-1; cdr3_length: 12; clone_size: NA; v_call: TRBV7-9; d_call: NA; cdr3_aa: CASSLAGLGAFF; cdr3_nt: TGTGCCAGCAGCTTAGCGGGCCTCGGAGCTTTCTTT
j_call: TRBJ2-5; cdr3_length: 14; clone_size: NA; v_call: TRBV7-9; d_call: NA; cdr3_aa: CASSYAGSQETQYF; cdr3_nt: TGTGCCAGCAGCTATGCTGGTAGTCAAGAGACCCAGTACTTC
j_call: TRBJ2-1; cdr3_length: 11; clone_size: NA; v_call: TRBV30; d_call: NA; cdr3_aa: CAWRQVNEQFF; cdr3_nt: TGTGCCTGGCGACAGGTAAATGAGCAGTTCTTC
j_call: TRBJ1-1; cdr3_length: 15; clone_size: NA; v_call: TRBV19; d_call: TRBD1; cdr3_aa: CASIRTGEGWTEAFF; cdr3_nt: TGTGCCAGTATTCGGACAGGGGAAGGCTGGACTGAAGCTTTCTTT
j_call: TRBJ1-2; cdr3_length: 13; clone_size: NA; v_call: TRBV6-1; d_call: TRBD1; cdr3_aa: CASRRTGVDGYTF; cdr3_nt: TGTGCCAGCAGACGGACAGGGGTTGATGGCTACACCTTC
j_call: TRBJ2-2; cdr3_length: 15; clone_size: NA; v_call: TRBV6-2/TRBV6-3; d_call: TRBD2; cdr3_aa: CASRRTSGKTGELFF; cdr3_nt: TGTGCCAGCAGACGGACTAGCGGAAAAACCGGGGAGCTGTTTTTT
j_call: TRBJ2-2; cdr3_length: 15; clone_size: NA; v_call: TRBV6-1; d_call: TRBD2; cdr3_aa: CASREGPGGTGELFF; cdr3_nt: TGTGCCAGCAGAGAGGGACCGGGAGGCACCGGGGAGCTGTTTTTT
j_call: TRBJ1-1; cdr3_length: 12; clone_size: NA; v_call: TRBV5-6; d_call: NA; cdr3_aa: CASSSWTDQAFF; cdr3_nt: TGTGCCAGCAGCTCGTGGACGGATCAAGCTTTCTTT
j_call: TRBJ2-7; cdr3_length: 18; clone_size: NA; v_call: TRBV7-2; d_call: TRBD2; cdr3_aa: CASSRRPGLAGGAYEQYF; cdr3_nt: TGTGCCAGCAGCCGACGACCGGGACTAGCGGGAGGGGCCTACGAGCAGTACTTC
j_call: TRBJ1-5; cdr3_length: 16; clone_size: few; v_call: TRBV2; d_call: NA; cdr3_aa: CASSGVGGHGNQPQHF; cdr3_nt: TGTGCCAGCAGTGGGGTCGGCGGGCATGGCAATCAGCCCCAGCATTTT
j_call: TRBJ2-3; cdr3_length: 12; clone_size: NA; v_call: TRBV7-9; d_call: NA; cdr3_aa: CASSVRADTQYF; cdr3_nt: TGTGCCAGCAGCGTTCGTGCGGATACGCAGTATTTT
j_call: TRBJ2-1; cdr3_length: 17; clone_size: NA; v_call: TRBV4-3; d_call: TRBD2; cdr3_aa: CASSQVLAGGSYNEQFF; cdr3_nt: TGCGCCAGCAGCCAAGTCCTAGCGGGAGGCTCCTACAATGAGCAGTTCTTC
j_call: TRBJ1-6; cdr3_length: 15; clone_size: NA; v_call: TRBV7-3; d_call: NA; cdr3_aa: CASSLNPQGNSPLHF; cdr3_nt: TGTGCCAGCAGCTTAAATCCCCAGGGCAATTCACCCCTCCACTTT
j_call: TRBJ1-5; cdr3_length: 13; clone_size: few; v_call: TRBV19; d_call: TRBD1; cdr3_aa: CASSRQGPQPQHF; cdr3_nt: TGTGCCAGTAGTCGACAGGGCCCTCAGCCCCAGCATTTT
j_call: TRBJ2-5; cdr3_length: 15; clone_size: few; v_call: TRBV15; d_call: TRBD2; cdr3_aa: CATRGERGNQETQYF; cdr3_nt: TGTGCCACCAGGGGAGAGCGGGGGAATCAAGAGACCCAGTACTTC
j_call: TRBJ2-3; cdr3_length: 12; clone_size: once; v_call: TRBV5-1; d_call: NA; cdr3_aa: CASSLGADTQYF; cdr3_nt: TGCGCCAGCAGCTTGGGCGCAGATACGCAGTATTTT
j_call: TRBJ1-2; cdr3_length: 14; clone_size: NA; v_call: TRBV6-2/TRBV6-3; d_call: TRBD1; cdr3_aa: CASSTGTGVYGYTF; cdr3_nt: TGTGCCAGCAGCACCGGGACAGGGGTCTATGGCTACACCTTC
j_call: TRBJ1-4; cdr3_length: 13; clone_size: NA; v_call: TRBV10-3; d_call: NA; cdr3_aa: CAISEQTNEKLFF; cdr3_nt: TGTGCCATCAGTGAACAAACGAATGAAAAACTGTTTTTT
j_call: TRBJ2-5; cdr3_length: 13; clone_size: NA; v_call: TRBV20-1; d_call: TRBD1; cdr3_aa: CSARDRVPETQYF; cdr3_nt: TGCAGTGCTAGGGACAGGGTTCCGGAGACCCAGTACTTC
j_call: TRBJ2-5; cdr3_length: 14; clone_size: NA; v_call: TRBV20-1; d_call: TRBD2; cdr3_aa: CSASTSGREETQYF; cdr3_nt: TGCAGTGCTAGTACTAGCGGGAGGGAAGAGACCCAGTACTTC
j_call: TRBJ2-5; cdr3_length: 14; clone_size: once; v_call: TRBV5-1; d_call: TRBD2; cdr3_aa: CASMSGGSQETQYF; cdr3_nt: TGCGCCAGCATGTCGGGAGGGAGCCAAGAGACCCAGTACTTC